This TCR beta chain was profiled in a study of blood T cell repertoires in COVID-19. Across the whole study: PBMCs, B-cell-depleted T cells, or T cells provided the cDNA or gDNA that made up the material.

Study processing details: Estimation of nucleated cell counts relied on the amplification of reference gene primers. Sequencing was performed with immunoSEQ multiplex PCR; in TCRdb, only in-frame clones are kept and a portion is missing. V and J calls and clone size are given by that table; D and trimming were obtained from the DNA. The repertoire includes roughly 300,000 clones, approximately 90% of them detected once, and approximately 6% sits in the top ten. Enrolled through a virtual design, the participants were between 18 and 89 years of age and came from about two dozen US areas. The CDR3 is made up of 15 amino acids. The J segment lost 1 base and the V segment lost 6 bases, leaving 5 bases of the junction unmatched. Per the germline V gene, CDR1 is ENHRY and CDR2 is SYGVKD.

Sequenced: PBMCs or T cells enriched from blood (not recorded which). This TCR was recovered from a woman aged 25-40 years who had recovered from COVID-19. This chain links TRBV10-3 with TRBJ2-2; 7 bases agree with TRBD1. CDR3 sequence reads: CAISAGTVNTGELFF. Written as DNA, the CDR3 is TGTGCCATCAGCGCCGGGACAGTGAACACCGGGGAGCTGTTTTTT.